These 16 T cell receptor beta chains share one sample of origin, sequenced in a study of cytomegalovirus exposure and HLA in healthy donors. PCR primers comprised 60 Vbeta and 13 Jbeta primers. Using immunoSEQ multiplex PCR, the repertoire was profiled, and TCRdb retains in-frame clones only, with some absent. This sample has 150,000 to 200,000 clones; roughly 80% occur once, and the top ten carry approximately 10%. Source material: PBMCs. These receptors were taken from a man aged 18 to 29 in good health and CMV-seropositive.

This clone was observed once. The chain combines TRBV7-9 with TRBJ2-1, with D perhaps TRBD2 (5 bases). CDR1 and CDR2 from the germline V gene are SEHNR and FQNEAQ (reference sequence). V was clipped by 5 bases and J by 0 bases, with 11 bases between them. This CDR3 is 15 amino acids long. Here the CDR3 reads CASSPWESSYNEQFF. CDR3 in DNA: TGTGCCAGCAGCCCTTGGGAGAGCTCCTACAATGAGCAGTTCTTC.

The chain links TRBV7-9 to TRBJ2-5, with TRBD2 matching over 10 bases. The CDR3 runs to 15 residues. V lost 5 bases and J lost 5; bases outside the gene matches: 8. Germline CDR1 reads SEHNR; CDR2 reads FQNEAQ (reference sequence). The CDR3 DNA reads TGTGCCAGCAGCCTCCTAGCGGGAGATGCGGAGACCCAGTACTTC. This translates into CASSLLAGDAETQYF.

This clone was counted between two and nine times. This chain joins TRBV6-5 and TRBJ2-1; no definite D call. Germline-derived CDR1 and CDR2 are MNHEY and SVGAGI. The CDR3 is made up of 14 amino acids. Deletions cut 7 bases from V and 5 bases from J, with 15 bases between. CDR3 sequence (DNA): TGTGCCAGCATAGGCGAGGTTATCAACAATGAGCAGTTCTTC. Translated, it gives CASIGEVINNEQFF.

The chain carries TRBV6-1 and TRBJ2-5; 10 bases are a match to TRBD2. The length of the CDR3 is 15 residues. Germline CDR1 MNHNS, CDR2 SASEGT. With 5 bases clipped from V and 3 bases from J, the junction kept 6 bases outside the gene matches. CDR3 DNA sequence: TGTGCCAGCAGTCAAGGACTAGCGGAAGAAGAGACCCAGTACTTC. Residues: CASSQGLAEEETQYF.

This clone was detected once. One end of the junction varies from germline; a read error may be responsible. V gene TRBV5-1 combines with J gene TRBJ1-2; 9 nucleotides match TRBD1. The CDR3 contains 18 residues. CDR1 and CDR2 from the germline V gene are SGHRS and YFSETQ. CDR3 region: CASSLDGTGLSGDYGYPF. CDR3 in DNA: TGCGCCAGCAGCTTGGACGGGACAGGGTTGAGTGGGGACTATGGCTACCCCTTC.

The V call is TRBV10-3, the J call TRBJ1-2; D gene unclear. Germline assignment: CDR1 ENHRY and CDR2 SYGVKD. V lost 0 bases and J lost 4, with 12 bases in between. This CDR3 has 15 amino acids. The CDR3 DNA reads TGTGCCATCAGTGAGTCGAATGCGGGCATCTATGGCTACACCTTC. Amino acid sequence: CAISESNAGIYGYTF.

About this clone itself: The same CDR3 also results from other DNA sequences found in this sample. In DNA form, the CDR3 reads TGTGCCAGCAGACACATCAATGAGCAGTTCTTC. Its translation: CASRHINEQFF. This chain joins TRBV6-5 and TRBJ2-1; unclear D gene. The germline gives CDR1 MNHEY, CDR2 SVGAGI. The CDR3 loop spans 11 amino acids. Trimming cost V 6 bases and J 6 bases, with 6 bases left between them.

The V gene is TRBV14, the J gene TRBJ2-1, with D possibly matching TRBD2 (6 bases). The CDR3 has 15 residues. Germline CDR1 reads SGHDN; CDR2 reads FVKESK. V shed 4 bases and J shed 6 bases, with 16 bases lying between them. CDR3 bases: TGTGCCAGCAGCCCACGACTAGGAACCGGCAATGAGCAGTTCTTC. Translating gives CASSPRLGTGNEQFF.

The chain is built from TRBV5-1 and TRBJ2-5; 10 nucleotides match TRBD1. Germline-derived CDR1 and CDR2 are SGHRS and YFSETQ. With V trimmed by 3 bases and J by 5 bases, 4 bases remained unmatched. This CDR3 is 14 amino acids long. The CDR3 DNA reads as TGCGCCAGCAGCTACCGGGACAGGGGTGAGACCCAGTACTTC. It translates to CASSYRDRGETQYF.

This clone occurred once. The gene calls are TRBV5-1 and TRBJ2-1; TRBD2 agrees at 8 bases. The V segment lost 0 bases and the J segment 0 bases; nucleotides outside the gene matches: 11. CDR3 length: 19 amino acids. Germline-derived CDR1 and CDR2 are SGHRS and YFSETQ. The DNA for the CDR3 is TGCGCCAGCAGCTTGGCCGGGGGTAGCGGGATCGGCTCCTACAATGAGCAGTTCTTC. It is translated as CASSLAGGSGIGSYNEQFF.

The chain uses TRBV6-5 and TRBJ2-1, with D possibly matching TRBD1 (6 bases). Germline V gene lookup returns CDR1 MNHEY and CDR2 SVGAGI. This CDR3 comprises 16 residues. Trimming left V 3 bases short and J 2 bases short, with 14 bases between. CDR3 coding DNA: TGTGCCAGCAGTTATTCCGGGACAATTGCCTACAATGAGCAGTTCTTC. Translated: CASSYSGTIAYNEQFF.

The rearrangement joins TRBV11-2 to TRBJ2-3; perhaps TRBD2 as D (6 bases). Germline assignment: CDR1 SGHAT and CDR2 FQNNGV. The ends were cut back, 5 bases at V and 2 bases at J, with 14 bases in the middle. This CDR3 contains 15 residues. The CDR3 DNA reads as TGTGCCAGCAGCGTGGGACTTTCTCTCACAGATACGCAGTATTTT. As protein: CASSVGLSLTDTQYF.

V is TRBV5-1 and J is TRBJ2-1; 8 bases align to TRBD2. The CDR3 has 16 residues. Trimming cost V 0 bases and J 6 bases; bases outside gene matches: 8. From germline, CDR1 is SGHRS and CDR2 YFSETQ. In nucleotides, the CDR3 is TGCGCCAGCAGCTTGGTTACCGGGACTAGAGGCAATGAGCAGTTCTTC. Protein sequence: CASSLVTGTRGNEQFF. Drawing the rest from reference TRBV5-1 and TRBJ2-1, the complete variable domain is KAGVTQTPRYLIKTRGQQVTLSCSPISGHRSVSWYQQTPGQGLQFLFEYFSETQRNKGNFPGRFSGRQFSNSRSEMNVSTLELGDSALYLCASSLVTGTRGNEQFFGPGTRLTVL.

This chain connects TRBV7-3 to TRBJ1-2; 8 nucleotides match TRBD1. Looked up from germline, CDR1 is SGHTA and CDR2 is FQGTGA. The CDR3 loop spans 14 amino acids. The trim removed 4 bases at V and 6 bases at J, leaving 7 bases unmatched. The CDR3 DNA is TGTGCCAGCAGCTCGACGGACAGGGCGGATGGCTACACCTTC. Translating gives CASSSTDRADGYTF.

This clone was found once. The chain joins TRBV7-3 to TRBJ2-1; 7 nucleotides line up with TRBD1. Germline loops: CDR1 SGHTA, CDR2 FQGTGA. CDR3 size: 15 residues. The ends lost 5 bases at V and 5 bases at J; junction bases unmatched: 9. CDR3 loop: CASSLTGSDNNEQFF. As DNA, the CDR3 is TGTGCCAGCAGCCTGACAGGGTCCGACAACAATGAGCAGTTCTTC.

Only a few counts were recorded for this clone. The chain uses TRBV9 and TRBJ2-3; 8 nucleotides align to TRBD2. This CDR3 comprises 14 residues. J lost 4 bases, V lost 6 bases, and 7 bases had no gene match. Germline CDR1 and CDR2: SGDLS and YYNGEE. CDR3 nucleotide sequence: TGTGCCAGCAATGCCGGGAGGGCCCCAGATACGCAGTATTTT. It encodes CASNAGRAPDTQYF.